The rows below give T cell receptor beta chains drawn from one sample of a study of cytomegalovirus exposure and HLA in healthy donors. Method: immunoSEQ multiplex PCR; TCRdb's copy keeps in-frame clones and lacks some. The sample lists 120,000 or so clones, under 85% occurring once. Material: PBMCs. Every receptor here comes from a woman between 45 and 65 years old in good health and CMV-seropositive. Both conserved end residues are trimmed from each CDR3. A clone size is listed for some rows: how often the clone was seen (once, few, many), or a class if it is expanded.

>-|TRBJ2-7|TRBV11-3
ASSLGAEYEQY
>-|TRBJ2-5|TRBV27
ASSSAGLAEETQY
>-|TRBJ1-2|TRBV5-6
ASSLDRPYGYT
>-|TRBJ1-2|TRBV6-1
ASSETQGISYGYT
>-|TRBJ1-5|TRBV12-5
ASQAWGGNQPQH
>-|TRBJ2-2|TRBV5-1
ASSPGQGHFRYTGELF
>-|TRBJ1-4|TRBV11-3
ASSSGRGTGEPNEKLF
>-|TRBJ2-7|TRBV19
ASSHRGEQY
>-|TRBJ1-1|TRBV9
ASSEDSLNTEAF
>-|TRBJ1-2|TRBV9
ASSPDTGNFPYGYT
>-|TRBJ1-1|TRBV6-1
ASSSSGNTEAF
>few|TRBJ1-5|TRBV18
ASSPALGQPQH
>once|TRBJ1-1|TRBV5-1
ASSFQTSSTEAF
>-|TRBJ2-7|TRBV7-8
ASSLASSISYEQY
>-|TRBJ1-5|TRBV5-8
ASSLSLQGYQPQH
>-|TRBJ2-3|TRBV7-2
ASSFLALSFLADTQY
>-|TRBJ2-3|TRBV11-2
ASSTPLGGGTDTQY
>-|TRBJ2-7|TRBV6-5
ASSSNRGHEQY
>-|TRBJ1-2|TRBV6-1
ASSESRSASNYGYT
>-|TRBJ2-1|TRBV7-9
ASSLLGTSGGDEQF
>-|TRBJ1-2|TRBV6-5
ASSSDSENYGYT
>few|TRBJ2-1|TRBV6-6
ASSIPGLAGNEQF
>once|TRBJ1-2|TRBV30
AWMVTSNYGYT
>-|TRBJ2-1|TRBV2
ASRGAVYNEQF
>-|TRBJ2-6|TRBV29-1
SVRGANVLT
>-|TRBJ1-3|TRBV5-1
ASSLEGGSSSGNTIY
>-|TRBJ1-2|TRBV7-6
ASSLYRKGGYT
>-|TRBJ1-2|TRBV19
ASSMGGARGYT
>-|TRBJ2-2|TRBV7-6
ASSLDYRDSQNTGELF
>-|TRBJ2-5|TRBV29-1
SGRQGGSETQY
>-|TRBJ1-1|TRBV7-2
ASSRSQGEDTEAF
>-|TRBJ2-1|TRBV7-9
AAAPTSYNEQF
>-|TRBJ2-5|TRBV7-2
ASSPSDYSETQY
>once|TRBJ2-7|TRBV6-6
ASSNPQVNLYEQY
>-|TRBJ1-4|TRBV4-3
ASSQGQGRGEKLF
>-|TRBJ1-5|TRBV30
AWSVRGQQPQH
>few|TRBJ1-2|TRBV30
AWSAHRGDGYT
>-|TRBJ2-5|TRBV7-9
ASIAGTGSVRAQY
>-|TRBJ2-7|TRBV4-2
ASSQEAGLLPSSYEQY
>-|TRBJ1-2|TRBV6-5
ASTSDGILDGYT
>-|TRBJ2-7|TRBV11-3
ASSLSMRYEQY
>-|TRBJ2-2|TRBV12-5
ASGLVMSPGELF
>-|TRBJ1-6|TRBV5-6
ASRRQGSYNSPLH
>-|TRBJ2-3|TRBV5-1
ASSPGSSDTQY
>-|TRBJ2-3|TRBV11-2
ASSLDRASGGDTQY
>-|TRBJ1-5|TRBV6-6
ASSLDRSYQPQH
>-|TRBJ2-1|TRBV6-6
ASRDSSYEVVEQF
>-|TRBJ1-1|TRBV2
AGAKNTEAF
>once|TRBJ2-2|TRBV6-5
ASSLGWDTGELF
>-|TRBJ1-2|TRBV6-6
ASSYSPGLYYGYT
>-|TRBJ1-6|TRBV5-1
ASSGQGIGNSPLH
>few|TRBJ1-1|TRBV9
ASSAGLVNTEAF
>-|TRBJ2-1|TRBV4-2
ASSQTGLVAYNEQF
>-|TRBJ2-1|TRBV4-2
ASSQYGGEYNEQF
>-|TRBJ1-1|TRBV21-1
ATVQGCLHLLNTEAF